This T cell receptor (beta chain) was sequenced for a study of shared clonotypes between healthy human individuals. Using immunoSEQ multiplex PCR, the repertoire was profiled, and TCRdb retains in-frame clones only, with some absent. The profile shows about 110,000 clones, approximately 70% of them singletons. Germline V gene sequence: CDR1 MDHEN, CDR2 SYDVKM. The CDR3 length is 14 residues. V was trimmed by 6 bases and J by 0 bases, leaving 12 bases between them. About this clone: Additional DNA sequences in this sample encode the identical CDR3.

Sequencing input: memory CD8+ T cells sorted from blood. Described subset: CD45RO+ cells pooled with CCR7-negative TemRA cells. The rearrangement joins TRBV28 to TRBJ2-7; a weak D match, TRBD2 (5 bases). The clonotype originates from a woman aged 30 to 39 in good health. The DNA for the CDR3 is TGTGCCAGCAGCTTAACGGGGAGCTCCTACGAGCAGTACTTC. Amino acids: CASSLTGSSYEQYF. Full variable domain (rest looked up from reference TRBV28 and TRBJ2-7): DVKVTQSSRYLVKRTGEKVFLECVQDMDHENMFWYRQDPGLGLRLIYFSYDVKMKEKGDIPEGYSVSREKKERFSLILESASTNQTSMYLCASSLTGSSYEQYFGPGTRLTVT.